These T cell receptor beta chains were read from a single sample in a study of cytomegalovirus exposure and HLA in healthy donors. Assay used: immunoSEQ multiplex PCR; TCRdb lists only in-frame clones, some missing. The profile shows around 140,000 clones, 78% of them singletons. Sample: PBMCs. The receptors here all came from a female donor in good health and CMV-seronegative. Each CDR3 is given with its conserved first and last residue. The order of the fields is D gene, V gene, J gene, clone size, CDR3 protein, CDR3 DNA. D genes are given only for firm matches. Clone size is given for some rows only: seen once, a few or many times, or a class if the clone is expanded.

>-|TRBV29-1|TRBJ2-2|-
CSVEVQSTGELFF
TGCAGCGTTGAGGTACAAAGCACCGGGGAGCTGTTTTTT
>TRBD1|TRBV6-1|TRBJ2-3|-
CASSSGQGIGDTQYF
TGTGCCAGCAGTTCGGGACAGGGGATCGGGGATACGCAGTATTTT
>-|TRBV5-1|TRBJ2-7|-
CASSRDIYSYEQYF
TGCGCCAGCAGCAGGGACATATATTCCTACGAGCAGTACTTC
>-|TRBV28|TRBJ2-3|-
CASGRLRTPSTDTQYF
TGTGCCAGTGGGAGACTACGGACGCCTAGCACAGATACGCAGTATTTT
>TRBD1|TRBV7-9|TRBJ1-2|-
CASSLEAFGQVNYGYTF
TGTGCCAGCAGCTTAGAGGCTTTCGGACAGGTTAACTATGGCTACACCTTC
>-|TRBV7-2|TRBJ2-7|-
CASSLDAGKFFQQYF
TGTGCCAGCAGCTTAGACGCAGGAAAGTTCTTCCAGCAGTACTTC
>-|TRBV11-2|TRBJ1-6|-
CASSTDDYGGNSPLHF
TGTGCCAGCAGCACCGACGATTACGGGGGGAATTCACCCCTCCACTTT
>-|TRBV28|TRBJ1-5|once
CASSPPEGYNQPQHF
TGTGCCAGCAGTCCGCCAGAGGGTTACAATCAGCCCCAGCATTTT
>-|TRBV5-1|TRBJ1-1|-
CASHGGLNTEAFF
TGCGCCAGCCACGGCGGGTTGAACACTGAAGCTTTCTTT
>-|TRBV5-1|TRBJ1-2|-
CASSLGRAVHGYTF
TGCGCCAGCAGCTTGGGGAGGGCAGTGCATGGCTACACCTTC
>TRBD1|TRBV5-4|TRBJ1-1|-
CASSHRQGWNTEAFF
TGTGCCAGCAGCCATAGACAGGGATGGAACACTGAAGCTTTCTTT
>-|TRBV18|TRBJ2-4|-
CASSPFLAENIQYF
TGTGCCAGCTCACCCTTCTTGGCGGAAAACATTCAGTACTTC
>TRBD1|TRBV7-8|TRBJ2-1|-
CASSPRDRVSYNEQFF
TGTGCCAGCAGCCCCCGGGACAGGGTAAGCTACAATGAGCAGTTCTTC
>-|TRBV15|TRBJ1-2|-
CATSPKLDSGYGYTF
TGTGCCACCAGCCCAAAATTAGATTCGGGCTATGGCTACACCTTC
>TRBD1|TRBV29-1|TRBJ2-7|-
CSVADRGYEQYF
TGCAGCGTTGCGGACAGGGGCTACGAGCAGTACTTC
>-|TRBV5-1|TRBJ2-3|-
CASSLGGGFLTDTQYF
TGCGCCAGCAGCTTGGGGGGCGGATTCCTCACAGATACGCAGTATTTT
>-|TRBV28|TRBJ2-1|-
CASRLRPTGRSYNEQFF
TGTGCCAGCAGACTACGCCCGACAGGGAGGTCCTACAATGAGCAGTTCTTC
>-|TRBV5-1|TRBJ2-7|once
CASSPTQQGSYEQYF
TGCGCCAGCAGCCCCACTCAACAGGGCTCCTACGAGCAGTACTTC
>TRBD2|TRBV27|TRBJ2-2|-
CASSFRVAGGNTGELFF
TGTGCCAGCAGTTTCCGAGTAGCGGGGGGGAACACCGGGGAGCTGTTTTTT
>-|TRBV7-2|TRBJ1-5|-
CASSFGADSNQPQHF
TGTGCCAGCAGCTTTGGGGCCGATAGCAATCAGCCCCAGCATTTT
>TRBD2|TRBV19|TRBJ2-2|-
CASRERGTGELFF
TGTGCCAGTAGGGAGCGGGGCACCGGGGAGCTGTTTTTT
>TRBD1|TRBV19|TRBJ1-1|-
CASSRGQGGVNTEAFF
TGTGCCAGTAGCCGCGGACAGGGGGGGGTGAACACTGAAGCTTTCTTT
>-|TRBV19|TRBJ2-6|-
CASKTPGLSGANVLTF
TGTGCCAGTAAAACGCCGGGACTTTCTGGGGCCAACGTCCTGACTTTC
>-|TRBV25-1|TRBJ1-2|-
CASSEPATEYNGYTF
TGTGCCAGCAGTGAACCCGCGACAGAATATAATGGCTACACCTTC
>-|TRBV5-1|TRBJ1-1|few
CASSLWGGTGDTEAFF
TGCGCCAGCAGCTTGTGGGGGGGGACTGGAGACACTGAAGCTTTCTTT
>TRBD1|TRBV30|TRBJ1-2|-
CAWSPPRGQYYGYTF
TGTGCCTGGAGCCCGCCCCGGGGACAGTACTATGGCTACACCTTC
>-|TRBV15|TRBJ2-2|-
CATSSILGTHTGELFF
TGTGCCACCAGCAGTATCCTCGGGACTCATACCGGGGAGCTGTTTTTT
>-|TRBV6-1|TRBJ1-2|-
CASSEVPSGTGTRAGYTF
TGTGCCAGCAGTGAAGTCCCCTCAGGGACGGGGACTCGGGCGGGCTACACCTTC
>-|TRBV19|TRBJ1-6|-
CASRWTENSPLHF
TGTGCCAGTAGATGGACAGAAAATTCACCCCTCCACTTT
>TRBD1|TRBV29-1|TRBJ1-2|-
CSVQGEPPGYTF
TGCAGCGTCCAGGGGGAGCCACCCGGCTACACCTTC
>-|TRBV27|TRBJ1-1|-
CASSPQGNTEAFF
TGTGCCAGCAGTCCCCAGGGGAACACCGAAGCTTTCTTT
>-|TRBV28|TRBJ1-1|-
CASSSPGGWTEAFF
TGTGCCAGCAGTTCCCCGGGGGGCTGGACTGAAGCTTTCTTT
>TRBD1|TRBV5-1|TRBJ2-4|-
CASSTGQGIYIQYF
TGCGCCAGCAGCACGGGACAGGGAATATACATTCAGTACTTC
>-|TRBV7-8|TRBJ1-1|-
CASSLAVSKGTEAFF
TGTGCCAGCAGCTTAGCAGTTTCCAAGGGGACTGAAGCTTTCTTT
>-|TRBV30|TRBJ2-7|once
CAARTYRDYEQYF
TGTGCCGCAAGAACGTACAGGGATTACGAGCAGTACTTC
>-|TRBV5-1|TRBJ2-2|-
CASSLESAYSNTGELFF
TGCGCCAGCAGCTTGGAGAGTGCTTACTCGAACACCGGGGAGCTGTTTTTT
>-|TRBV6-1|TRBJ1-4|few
CASSVPEDRVFGEKLFF
TGTGCCAGCAGTGTTCCGGAGGATAGGGTCTTTGGGGAAAAACTGTTTTTT
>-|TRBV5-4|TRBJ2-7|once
CASSLEQGTYEQYF
TGTGCCAGCAGCTTGGAACAGGGAACCTACGAGCAGTACTTC
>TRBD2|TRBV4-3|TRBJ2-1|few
CASSPRLSGVYNEQFF
TGCGCCAGCAGCCCCCGGCTTAGCGGGGTCTACAATGAGCAGTTCTTC
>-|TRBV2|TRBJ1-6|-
CASSPFQGWARDF
TGTGCCAGCAGTCCTTTTCAGGGGTGGGCCCGTGACTTT
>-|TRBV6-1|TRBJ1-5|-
CASSPGLGGNQPQHF
TGTGCCAGCAGTCCCGGGTTAGGCGGAAATCAGCCCCAGCATTTT
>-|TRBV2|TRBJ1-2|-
CASRHKYGYTF
TGTGCCAGCAGGCACAAGTATGGCTACACCTTC
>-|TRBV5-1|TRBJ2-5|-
CASSLGGDVQETQYF
TGCGCCAGCAGCCTAGGAGGGGACGTTCAAGAGACCCAGTACTTC
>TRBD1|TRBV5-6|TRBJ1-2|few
CASSLARYTGDGYTF
TGTGCCAGCAGCTTGGCCAGATACACAGGGGATGGCTACACCTTC
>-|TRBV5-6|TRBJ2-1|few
CASSLWQNEQFF
TGTGCCAGCAGCTTGTGGCAGAATGAGCAGTTCTTC
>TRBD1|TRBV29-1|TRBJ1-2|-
CSVDAGQGIFSGYTF
TGCAGCGTTGATGCGGGACAGGGAATTTTTTCTGGCTACACCTTC
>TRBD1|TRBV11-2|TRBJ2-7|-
CASSAGTGYSYEQYF
TGTGCCAGCAGCGCCGGGACAGGGTACTCCTACGAGCAGTACTTC
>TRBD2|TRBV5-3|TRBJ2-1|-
CARSPTTSGGGGEQFF
TGTGCCAGAAGCCCTACTACTAGCGGGGGAGGTGGTGAGCAGTTCTTC
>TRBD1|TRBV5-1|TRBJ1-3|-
CASSSGQTGNTIYF
TGCGCCAGCAGCTCGGGACAGACTGGAAACACCATATATTTT
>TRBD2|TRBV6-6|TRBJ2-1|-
CATSSGLAIYNEQFF
TGTGCCACCTCTTCGGGACTAGCGATCTACAATGAGCAGTTCTTC
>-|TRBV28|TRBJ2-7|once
CASDTYGGYEQYF
TGTGCCAGCGACACGTACGGAGGCTACGAGCAGTACTTC
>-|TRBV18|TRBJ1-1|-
CASTIQEMNTEAFF
TGTGCCAGCACCATTCAGGAAATGAACACTGAAGCTTTCTTT
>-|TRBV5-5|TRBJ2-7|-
CASSLLPHGTTSYEQYF
TGTGCCAGCAGCTTGCTCCCCCACGGGACAACCTCCTACGAGCAGTACTTC
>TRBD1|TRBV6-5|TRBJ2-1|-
CASRGQGREQFF
TGTGCCAGCAGAGGACAGGGCCGGGAGCAGTTCTTC
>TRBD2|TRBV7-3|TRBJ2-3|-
CASSPGGATDTQYF
TGTGCCAGCAGCCCGGGGGGGGCCACAGATACGCAGTATTTT
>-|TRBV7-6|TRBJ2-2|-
CASSLSVNTGELFF
TGTGCCAGCAGCTTATCAGTGAACACCGGGGAGCTGTTTTTT
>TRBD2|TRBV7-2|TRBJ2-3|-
CASSPRLAGADTQYF
TGTGCCAGCAGCCCGCGACTAGCGGGGGCAGATACGCAGTATTTT